Listed here are 10 T cell receptor beta chains from one sample, sequenced in a study of CD8 T cells in ankylosing spondylitis. These receptors are not linked to any known antigen. Study-wide points: The study identified a TCR beta motif of 7 or 8 highly homologous variants that appeared characteristic of ankylosing spondylitis blood.

TCRdb analysed the 5' RACE reads with MiXCR anew, one entry per CDR3 protein. The sample shows about 200,000 distinct CDR3 sequences, 7% to 8% of them seen only once. The sequenced material came from blood, either unsorted or a sorted T cell fraction (not recorded which). The receptor set was obtained from a male donor with ankylosing spondylitis.

The rearrangement joins TRBV6-1 to TRBJ1-6; D unresolved. This CDR3 region has 11 residues. Germline CDR1 is MNHNS and CDR2 is SASEGT. The germline V and J ends were trimmed by 4 bases and 14 bases, with 9 bases remaining between them. CDR3 sequence: CASSGRLALHF. CDR3 coding DNA: TGTGCCAGCAGTGGAAGGTTAGCCCTCCACTTT.

The chain uses TRBV7-2 and TRBJ1-4, with 8 bases fitting TRBD1. The germline V gene has CDR1 SGHTA and CDR2 FQGNSA. Trimming removed 4 bases from V and 3 bases from J; junction bases left unmatched: 1. The CDR3 covers 14 residues. As DNA, the CDR3 is TGTGCCAGCAGCTGGACAGGGCCTAATGAAAAACTGTTTTTT. As protein: CASSWTGPNEKLFF.

This clonotype was found many times. The genes are TRBV24-1 and TRBJ2-1; 16 bases map to TRBD2. The CDR3 is 14 residues long. The germline gives CDR1 KGHDR, CDR2 SFDVKD. Trimming at V came to 5 bases and at J to 15 bases, leaving 6 bases not matched to a gene. The chain's CDR3 is CATSVGLAGGRRFF. The CDR3 region has the DNA TGTGCCACCAGTGTGGGACTAGCGGGAGGGCGGAGGTTCTTC.

This clonotype has ten or more counts. V is TRBV9 and J is TRBJ1-4, with D possibly TRBD1 on 5 matching bases. Germline-derived CDR1 and CDR2 are SGDLS and YYNGEE. The CDR3 has 15 residues. Trimming shortened V by 6 bases and J by 0 bases, and 12 bases separated the two germline ends. The CDR3 here is CASTPGGATNEKLFF. The DNA of the CDR3 is TGTGCCAGCACCCCTGGGGGAGCAACTAATGAAAAACTGTTTTTT.

This clonotype occurred many times. Here the CDR3 reads CASSLTGAADTQYF. The CDR3 bases are TGTGCCAGCAGCCTCACAGGGGCAGCAGATACGCAGTATTTT. V usage is TRBV11-2 and J usage is TRBJ2-3, with 7 bases identical to TRBD1. Trimming at V came to 5 bases and at J to 4 bases, leaving 6 bases not matched to a gene. This CDR3 contains 14 residues. Germline-derived CDR1 and CDR2 are SGHAT and FQNNGV.

This clonotype showed up many times. The rearrangement links TRBV28 to TRBJ2-1; D gene ambiguous. CDR3 size: 13 residues. Germline V gene data show CDR1 as MDHEN and CDR2 as SYDVKM. Trimming left V 3 bases short and J 3 bases short, with 6 bases between. CDR3 protein: CASSLNRYNEQFF. The CDR3 nucleotides are TGTGCCAGCAGTTTGAACCGCTACAATGAGCAGTTCTTC.

This clonotype was detected a few times. V usage is TRBV4-3 and J usage is TRBJ2-7; TRBD1 aligns across 12 bases. Germline V lookup: CDR1 LGHNA, CDR2 YSLEER. The CDR3 is 16 residues long. Trimming removed 4 bases from V and 5 bases from J; junction bases left unmatched: 9. The CDR3 DNA is TGCGCCAGCAGCCCAGGGACAGGGGGCCTTAAAGACGAGCAGTACTTC. Translating gives CASSPGTGGLKDEQYF.

This clonotype was recorded a few times. The rearrangement links TRBV29-1 to TRBJ1-2, with unresolved D. Trimming removed 7 bases at V and 4 bases at J, with 22 bases between. The CDR3 extends over 15 amino acids. Germline assignment: CDR1 SQVTM and CDR2 ANQGSEA. CDR3 nucleotides: TGCAGCGCCACACCCTCGGGTAGCCCGGGCTATGGCTACACCTTC. Encoded protein: CSATPSGSPGYGYTF.

This clonotype has ten or more counts. V usage is TRBV29-1 and J usage is TRBJ2-3, with TRBD2 matching 7 bases. The germline gives CDR1 SQVTM, CDR2 ANQGSEA. This CDR3 has 14 amino acids. Trimming removed 4 bases from V and 4 bases from J; junction bases left unmatched: 8. In DNA form, the CDR3 reads TGCAGCGTTGCCGGGACTACCGGATCAGATACGCAGTATTTT. It is translated as CSVAGTTGSDTQYF.

This clonotype was recorded at least ten times. The genes are TRBV29-1 and TRBJ2-7; TRBD1 might be the D (5 bases). The germline gives CDR1 SQVTM, CDR2 ANQGSEA. The CDR3 is 13 amino acids. V lost 4 bases, J lost 2 bases, and 12 bases lay in between. The CDR3 DNA reads TGCAGCGTTGCTAGGGGAATCACCTACGAGCAGTACTTC. This codes for CSVARGITYEQYF.